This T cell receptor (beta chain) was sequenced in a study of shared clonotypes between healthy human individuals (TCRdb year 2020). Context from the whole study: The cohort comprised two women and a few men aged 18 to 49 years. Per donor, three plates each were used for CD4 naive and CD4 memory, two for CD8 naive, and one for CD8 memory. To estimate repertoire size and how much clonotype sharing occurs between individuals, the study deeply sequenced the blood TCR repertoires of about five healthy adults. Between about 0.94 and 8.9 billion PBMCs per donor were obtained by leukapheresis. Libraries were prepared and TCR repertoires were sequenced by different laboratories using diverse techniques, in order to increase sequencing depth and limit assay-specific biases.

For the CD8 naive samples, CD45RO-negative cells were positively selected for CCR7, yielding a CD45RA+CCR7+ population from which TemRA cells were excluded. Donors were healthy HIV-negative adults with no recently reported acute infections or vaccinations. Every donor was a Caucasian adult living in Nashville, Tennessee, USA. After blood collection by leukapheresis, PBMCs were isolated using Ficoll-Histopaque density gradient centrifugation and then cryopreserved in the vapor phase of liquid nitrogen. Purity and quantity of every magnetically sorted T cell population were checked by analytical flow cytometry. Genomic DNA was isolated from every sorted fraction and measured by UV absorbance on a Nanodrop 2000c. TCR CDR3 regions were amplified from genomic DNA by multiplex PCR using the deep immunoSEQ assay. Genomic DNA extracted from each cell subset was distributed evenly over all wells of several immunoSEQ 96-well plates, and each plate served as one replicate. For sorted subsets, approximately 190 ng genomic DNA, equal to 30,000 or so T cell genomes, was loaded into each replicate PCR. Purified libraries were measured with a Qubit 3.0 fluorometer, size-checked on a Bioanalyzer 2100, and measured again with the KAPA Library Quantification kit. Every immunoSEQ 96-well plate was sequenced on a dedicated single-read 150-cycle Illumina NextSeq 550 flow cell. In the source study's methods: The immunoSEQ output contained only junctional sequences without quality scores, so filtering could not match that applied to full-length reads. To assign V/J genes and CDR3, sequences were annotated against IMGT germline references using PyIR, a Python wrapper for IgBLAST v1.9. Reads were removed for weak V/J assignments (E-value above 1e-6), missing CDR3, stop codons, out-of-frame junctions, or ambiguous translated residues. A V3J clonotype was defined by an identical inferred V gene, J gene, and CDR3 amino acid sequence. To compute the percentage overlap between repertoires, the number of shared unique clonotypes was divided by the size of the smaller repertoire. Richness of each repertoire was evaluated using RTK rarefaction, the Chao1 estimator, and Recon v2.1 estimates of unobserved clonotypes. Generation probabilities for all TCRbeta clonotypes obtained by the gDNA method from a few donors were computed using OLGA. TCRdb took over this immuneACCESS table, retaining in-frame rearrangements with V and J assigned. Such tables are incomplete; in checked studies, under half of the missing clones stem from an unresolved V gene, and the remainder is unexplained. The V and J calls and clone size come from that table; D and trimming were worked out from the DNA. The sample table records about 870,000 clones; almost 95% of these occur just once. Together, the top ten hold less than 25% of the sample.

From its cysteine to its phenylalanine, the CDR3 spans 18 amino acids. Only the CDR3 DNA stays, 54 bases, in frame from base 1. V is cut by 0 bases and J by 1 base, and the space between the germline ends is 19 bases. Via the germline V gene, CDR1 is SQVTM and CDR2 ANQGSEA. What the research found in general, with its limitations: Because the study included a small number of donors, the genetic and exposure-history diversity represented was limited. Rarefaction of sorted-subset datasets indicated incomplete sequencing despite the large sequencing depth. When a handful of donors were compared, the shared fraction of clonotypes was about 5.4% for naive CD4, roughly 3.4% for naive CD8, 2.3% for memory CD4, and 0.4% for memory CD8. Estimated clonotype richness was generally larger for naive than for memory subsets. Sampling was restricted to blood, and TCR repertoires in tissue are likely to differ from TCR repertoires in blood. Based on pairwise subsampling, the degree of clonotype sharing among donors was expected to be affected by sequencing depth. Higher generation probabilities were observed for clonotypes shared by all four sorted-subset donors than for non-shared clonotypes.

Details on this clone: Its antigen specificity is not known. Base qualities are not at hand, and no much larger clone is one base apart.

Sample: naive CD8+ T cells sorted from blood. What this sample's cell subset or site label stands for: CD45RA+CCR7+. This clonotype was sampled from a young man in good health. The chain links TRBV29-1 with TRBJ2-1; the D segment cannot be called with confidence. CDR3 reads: CSVEDLGGVWDSYNEQFF. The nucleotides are TGCAGCGTTGAAGATCTGGGTGGAGTTTGGGATTCCTACAATGAGCAGTTCTTC.